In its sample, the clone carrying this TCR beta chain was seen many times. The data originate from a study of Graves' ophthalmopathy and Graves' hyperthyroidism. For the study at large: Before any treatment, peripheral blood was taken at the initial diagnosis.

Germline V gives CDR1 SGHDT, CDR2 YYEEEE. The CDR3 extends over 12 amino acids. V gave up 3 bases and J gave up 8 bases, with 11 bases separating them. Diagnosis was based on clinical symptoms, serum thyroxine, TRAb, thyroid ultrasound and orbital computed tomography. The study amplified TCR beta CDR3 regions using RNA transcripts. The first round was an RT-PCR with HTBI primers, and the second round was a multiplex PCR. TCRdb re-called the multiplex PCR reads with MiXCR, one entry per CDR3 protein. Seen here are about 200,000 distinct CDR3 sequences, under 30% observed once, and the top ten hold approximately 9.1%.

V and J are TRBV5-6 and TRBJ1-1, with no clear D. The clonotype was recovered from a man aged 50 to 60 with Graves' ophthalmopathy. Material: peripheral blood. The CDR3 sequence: CASSYAGLEAFF. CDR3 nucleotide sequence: TGTGCCAGCAGCTATGCAGGATTGGAAGCTTTCTTT.